This TCR beta chain comes out of a study of blood T cell repertoires in COVID-19 (dated by TCRdb to about 2020). In the study overall: The collaborator samples originated in the United States, Italy and Spain and spanned the acute and convalescent phases of COVID-19. The material from the prospective study consisted of cDNA or gDNA derived from T cells, B-cell-depleted T cells, or PBMCs. Subjects who had been exposed to COVID-19, were actively infected with it, or had recovered from it provided the deeply sampled blood TCRbeta repertoires that made up the dataset. A freely available public database, intended as a resource for researchers studying the immune response to SARS-CoV-2, is where the repertoires were released. Samples came from the ongoing ImmuneRACE study (first 160 participants) plus 1,254 subjects from 6 global collaborators. A de-identified subject ID, COVID-19 status, age in years and sex were almost always included in the sample metadata. HLA class I and class II types, where available, came from metadata supplied by the sample provider rather than from assay-based typing.

The CDR3, from cysteine to phenylalanine, totals 16 residues. Just the 48-base CDR3 DNA is kept, in frame starting at base 1. As encoded in the germline V gene, CDR1 is SGHTA while CDR2 is FQGNSA. V drops 5 bases and J drops 4 bases, leaving 17 bases in between. The immunoSEQ Assay, a bias-controlled multiplex PCR, was used to amplify TCRbeta CDR3 regions from genomic DNA. The authors' pipeline ran thus. The number of nucleated cells in each sample was estimated from the amplification of reference gene primers within the assay. To quantify the absolute abundance of each unique TCRbeta CDR3 rearrangement, sequence reads were collapsed and filtered. For each sample, productive Simpson clonality was calculated by taking the square root of Simpson's diversity index across productive rearrangements. What TCRdb holds here is the immuneACCESS table cut down to in-frame rearrangements. Part of the clones is not present; checked against another copy, under half of the missing clones reflect an unresolved V gene, and the others are unexplained. Clone size and the V and J calls come from that table; the DNA yielded D and trimming. The sample includes about 190,000 clones, with roughly 87% observed a single time. Approximately 8% of the sample lies in the top ten.

A remark on this clone: The antigen it binds to is not known. Qualities for individual bases were not recorded, and no much larger clone is one base off.

One collaborating source in Seattle enrolled patients during active infection and followed them longitudinally through the course of disease. Each collaborating institution followed its own protocols to collect whole blood in K2EDTA tubes. For TCRbeta analysis, collaborators shipped samples in one of three forms: frozen whole blood, isolated PBMCs, or DNA extracted from either of those sample types. What the study reported, not specific to this receptor: The amount of clinical and demographic metadata varied by source and participant and was provided uncurated.

This sequence uses TRBV7-2 and TRBJ2-2; a weak D assignment points to TRBD2 (5 bases agree). Sequencing used peripheral blood. This sequence was found in a woman in her sixties or seventies with COVID-19, enrolled during active disease. The base sequence is TGTGCCAGCAGCCCTTTCGCCCTCGAGGGCACCGGGGAGCTGTTTTTT. Its translation is CASSPFALEGTGELFF. With the portions outside the CDR3 filled from the reference TRBV7-2 and TRBJ2-2 genes, the complete variable region becomes GAGVSQSPSNKVTEKGKDVELRCDPISGHTALYWYRQSLGQGLEFLIYFQGNSAPDKSGLPSDRFSAERTGGSVSTLTIQRTQQEDSAVYLCASSPFALEGTGELFFGEGSRLTVL.